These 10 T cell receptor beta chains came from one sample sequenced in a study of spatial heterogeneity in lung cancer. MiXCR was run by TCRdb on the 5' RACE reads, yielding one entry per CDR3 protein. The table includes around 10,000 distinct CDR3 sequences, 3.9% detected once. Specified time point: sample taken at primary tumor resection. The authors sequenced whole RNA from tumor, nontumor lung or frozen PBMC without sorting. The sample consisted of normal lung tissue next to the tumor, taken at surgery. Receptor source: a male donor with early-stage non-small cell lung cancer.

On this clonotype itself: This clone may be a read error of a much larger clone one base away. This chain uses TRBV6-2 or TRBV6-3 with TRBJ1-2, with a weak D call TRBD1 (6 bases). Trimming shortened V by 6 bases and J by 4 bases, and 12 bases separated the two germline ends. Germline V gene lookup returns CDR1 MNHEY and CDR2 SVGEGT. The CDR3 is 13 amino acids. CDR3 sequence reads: CASSPYRAYGYTF. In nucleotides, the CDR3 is TGTGCCAGCAGCCCGTACAGGGCCTATGGCTACACCTTC.

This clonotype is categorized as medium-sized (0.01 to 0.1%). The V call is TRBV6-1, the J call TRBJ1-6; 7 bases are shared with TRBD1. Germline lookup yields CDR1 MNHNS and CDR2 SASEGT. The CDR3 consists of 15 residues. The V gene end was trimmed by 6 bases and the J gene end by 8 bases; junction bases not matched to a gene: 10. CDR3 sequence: CASRGVRDRDSPLHF. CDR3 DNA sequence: TGTGCCAGCAGAGGGGTCCGGGACAGAGATTCACCCCTCCACTTT.

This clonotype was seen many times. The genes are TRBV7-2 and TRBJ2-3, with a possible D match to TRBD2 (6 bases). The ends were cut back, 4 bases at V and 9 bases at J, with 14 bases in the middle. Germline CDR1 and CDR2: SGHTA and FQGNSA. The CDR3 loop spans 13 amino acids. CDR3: CASSSSSAVTQYF. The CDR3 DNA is TGTGCCAGCAGCTCCTCTAGCGCGGTAACGCAGTATTTT.

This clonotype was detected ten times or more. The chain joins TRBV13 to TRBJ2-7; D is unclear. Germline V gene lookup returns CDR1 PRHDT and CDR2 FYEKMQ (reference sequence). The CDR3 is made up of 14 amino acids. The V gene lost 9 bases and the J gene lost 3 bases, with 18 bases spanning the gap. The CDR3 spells CASSSRTSYYEQYF. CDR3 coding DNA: TGTGCCAGTTCCTCTCGGACCTCCTACTACGAGCAGTACTTC.

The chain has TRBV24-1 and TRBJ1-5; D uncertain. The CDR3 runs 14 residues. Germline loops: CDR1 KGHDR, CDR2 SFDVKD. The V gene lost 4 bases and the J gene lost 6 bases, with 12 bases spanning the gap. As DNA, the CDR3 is TGTGCCACCAGTGACGAAATGACGGGTCAGCCCCAGCATTTT. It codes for CATSDEMTGQPQHF.

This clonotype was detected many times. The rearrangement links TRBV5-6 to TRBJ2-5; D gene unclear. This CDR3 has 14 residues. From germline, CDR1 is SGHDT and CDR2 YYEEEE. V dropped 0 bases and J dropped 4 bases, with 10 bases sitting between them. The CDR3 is CASSLVARRETQYF. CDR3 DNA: TGTGCCAGCAGCTTGGTAGCTAGGAGAGAGACCCAGTACTTC.

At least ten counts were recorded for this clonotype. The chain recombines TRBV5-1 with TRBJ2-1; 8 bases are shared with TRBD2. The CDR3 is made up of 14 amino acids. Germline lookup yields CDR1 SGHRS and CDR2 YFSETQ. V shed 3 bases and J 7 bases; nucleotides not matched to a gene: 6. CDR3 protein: CASSSGLGINEQFF. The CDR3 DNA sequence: TGCGCCAGCAGCTCGGGACTAGGGATTAATGAGCAGTTCTTC.

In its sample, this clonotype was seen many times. This CDR3 is CASSRFGGANTDTQYF. In nucleotides, the CDR3 is TGTGCCAGCAGCCGGTTTGGGGGGGCTAACACAGATACGCAGTATTTT. This chain connects TRBV4-2 to TRBJ2-3; D is possibly TRBD2 (7 bases). Germline CDR1 and CDR2: LGHNA and YNFKEQ. The CDR3 contains 16 residues. The V and J ends lost 4 bases and 2 bases respectively, with 16 bases between them.

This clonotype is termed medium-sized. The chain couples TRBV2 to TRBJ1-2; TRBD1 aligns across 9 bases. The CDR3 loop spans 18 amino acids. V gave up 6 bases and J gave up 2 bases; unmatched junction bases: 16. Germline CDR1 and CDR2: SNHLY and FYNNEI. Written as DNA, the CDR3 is TGTGCCAGCAGCCCGGATGACAGGGGGGTTAAGAGGAACTATGGCTACACCTTC. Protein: CASSPDDRGVKRNYGYTF.

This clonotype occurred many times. CDR3 in DNA: TGTGCCAGCAGCCCCTCGGTAGATCAGCCCCAGCATTTT. Translation: CASSPSVDQPQHF. The chain joins TRBV7-9 to TRBJ1-5; unclear D gene. There are 13 residues in the CDR3. V lost 5 bases, J lost 5 bases, and 10 bases lay in between. Germline-derived CDR1 and CDR2 are SEHNR and FQNEAQ (reference sequence).